Described below is a single T cell receptor beta chain sequence and its context. Original processing notes: The authors estimated nucleated cell counts from reference gene primer amplification. Method: immunoSEQ multiplex PCR; TCRdb's copy keeps in-frame clones and lacks some. D and trimming come from the DNA, and the V and J calls and clone size come from that table. The sample consists of about 70,000 clones, about 93% of them appearing once. The data stem from a study of blood T cell repertoires in COVID-19. Turning to the study itself: Italy, Spain and the United States were the sources of the convalescent and acute COVID-19 samples. PBMCs, B-cell-depleted T cells, or T cells provided the cDNA or gDNA that made up the material.

The germline V and J ends were trimmed by 10 bases and 2 bases, with 8 bases remaining between them. Germline CDR1 and CDR2: SNHLY and FYNNEI. This CDR3 spans 12 amino acids. The J gene is TRBJ2-2, the V gene TRBV2, with unresolved D. This sequence was found in a human donor in a cohort sampled during active COVID-19. Sequenced: peripheral blood. Written as DNA, the CDR3 is TGTGCCAAGCGAGTAAACACCGGGGAGCTGTTTTTT. Protein sequence: CAKRVNTGELFF.